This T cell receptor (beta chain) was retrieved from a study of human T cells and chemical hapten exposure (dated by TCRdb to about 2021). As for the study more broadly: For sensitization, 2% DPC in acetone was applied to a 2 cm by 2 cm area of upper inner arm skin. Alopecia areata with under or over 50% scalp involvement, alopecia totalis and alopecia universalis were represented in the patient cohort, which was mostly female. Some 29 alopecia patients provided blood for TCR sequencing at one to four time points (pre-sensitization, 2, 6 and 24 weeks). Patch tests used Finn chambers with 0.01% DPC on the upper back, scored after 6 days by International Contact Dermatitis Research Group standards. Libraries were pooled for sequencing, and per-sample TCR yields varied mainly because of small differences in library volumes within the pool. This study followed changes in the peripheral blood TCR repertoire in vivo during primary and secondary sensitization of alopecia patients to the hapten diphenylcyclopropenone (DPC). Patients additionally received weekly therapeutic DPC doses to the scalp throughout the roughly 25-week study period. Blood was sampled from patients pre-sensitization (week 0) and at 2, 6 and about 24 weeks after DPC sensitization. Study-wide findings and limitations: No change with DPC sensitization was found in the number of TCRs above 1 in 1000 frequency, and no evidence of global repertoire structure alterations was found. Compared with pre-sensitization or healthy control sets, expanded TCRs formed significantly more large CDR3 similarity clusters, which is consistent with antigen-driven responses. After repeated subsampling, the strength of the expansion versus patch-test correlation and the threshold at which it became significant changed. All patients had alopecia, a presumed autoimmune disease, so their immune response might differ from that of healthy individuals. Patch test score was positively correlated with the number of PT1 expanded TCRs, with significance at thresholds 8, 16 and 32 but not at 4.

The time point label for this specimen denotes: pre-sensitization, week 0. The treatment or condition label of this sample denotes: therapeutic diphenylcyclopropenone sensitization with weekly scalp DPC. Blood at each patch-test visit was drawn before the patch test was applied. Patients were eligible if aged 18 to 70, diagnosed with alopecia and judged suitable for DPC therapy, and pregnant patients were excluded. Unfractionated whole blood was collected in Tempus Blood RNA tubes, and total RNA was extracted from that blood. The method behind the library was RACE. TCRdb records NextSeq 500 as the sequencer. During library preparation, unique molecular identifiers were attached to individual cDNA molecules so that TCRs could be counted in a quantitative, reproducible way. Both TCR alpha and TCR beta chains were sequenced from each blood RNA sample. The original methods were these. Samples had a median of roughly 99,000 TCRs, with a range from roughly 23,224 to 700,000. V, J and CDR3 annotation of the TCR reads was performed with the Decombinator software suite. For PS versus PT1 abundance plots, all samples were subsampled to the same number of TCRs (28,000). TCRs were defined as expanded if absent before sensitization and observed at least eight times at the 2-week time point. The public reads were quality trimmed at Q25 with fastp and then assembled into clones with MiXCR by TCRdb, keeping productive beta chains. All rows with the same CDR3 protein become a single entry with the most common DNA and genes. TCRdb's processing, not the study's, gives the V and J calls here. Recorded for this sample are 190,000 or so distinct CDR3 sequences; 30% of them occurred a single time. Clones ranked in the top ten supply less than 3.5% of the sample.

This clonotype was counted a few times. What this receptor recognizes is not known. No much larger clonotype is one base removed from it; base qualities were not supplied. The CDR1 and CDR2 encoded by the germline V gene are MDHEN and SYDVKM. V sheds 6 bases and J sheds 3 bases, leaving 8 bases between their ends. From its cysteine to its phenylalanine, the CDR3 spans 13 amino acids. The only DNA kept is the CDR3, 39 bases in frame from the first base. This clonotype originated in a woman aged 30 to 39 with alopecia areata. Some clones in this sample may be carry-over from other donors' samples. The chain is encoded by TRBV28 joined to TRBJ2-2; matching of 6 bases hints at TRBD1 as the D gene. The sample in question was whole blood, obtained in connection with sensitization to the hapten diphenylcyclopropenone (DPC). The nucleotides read TGTGCCAGCAGCAAGGGGGACACCGGGGAGCTGTTTTTT. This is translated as CASSKGDTGELFF.